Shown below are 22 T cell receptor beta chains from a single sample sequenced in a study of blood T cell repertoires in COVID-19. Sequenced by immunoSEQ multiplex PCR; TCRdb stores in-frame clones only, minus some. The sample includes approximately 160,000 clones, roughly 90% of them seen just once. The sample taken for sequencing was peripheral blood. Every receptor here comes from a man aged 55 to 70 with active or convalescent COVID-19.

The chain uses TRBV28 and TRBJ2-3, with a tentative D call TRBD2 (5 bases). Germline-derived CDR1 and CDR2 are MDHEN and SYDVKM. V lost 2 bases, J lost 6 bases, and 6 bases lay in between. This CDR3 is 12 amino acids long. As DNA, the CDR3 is TGTGCCAGCAGTTTAAGGAGGGATACGCAGTATTTT. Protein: CASSLRRDTQYF. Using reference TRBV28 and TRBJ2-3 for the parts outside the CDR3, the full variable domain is DVKVTQSSRYLVKRTGEKVFLECVQDMDHENMFWYRQDPGLGLRLIYFSYDVKMKEKGDIPEGYSVSREKKERFSLILESASTNQTSMYLCASSLRRDTQYFGPGTRLTVL.

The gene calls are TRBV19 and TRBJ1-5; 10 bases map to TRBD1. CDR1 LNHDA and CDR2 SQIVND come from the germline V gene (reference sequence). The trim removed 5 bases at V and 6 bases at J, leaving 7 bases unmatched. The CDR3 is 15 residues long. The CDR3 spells CASSSGTGVRQPQHF. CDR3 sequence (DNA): TGTGCCAGTAGTTCCGGGACAGGGGTCCGTCAGCCCCAGCATTTT.

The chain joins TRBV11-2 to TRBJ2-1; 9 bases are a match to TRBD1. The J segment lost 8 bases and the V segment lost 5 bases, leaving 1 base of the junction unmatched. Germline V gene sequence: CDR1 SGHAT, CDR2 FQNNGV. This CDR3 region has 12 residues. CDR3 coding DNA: TGTGCCAGCAGCCGACAGGGGGATGAGCAGTTCTTC. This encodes CASSRQGDEQFF.

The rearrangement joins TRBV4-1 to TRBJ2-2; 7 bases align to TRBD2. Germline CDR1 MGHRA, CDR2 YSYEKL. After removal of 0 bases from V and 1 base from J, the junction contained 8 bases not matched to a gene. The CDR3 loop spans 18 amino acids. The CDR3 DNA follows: TGCGCCAGCAGCCAAGATCAGCTAGCGGAACTGAACACCGGGGAGCTGTTTTTT. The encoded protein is CASSQDQLAELNTGELFF.

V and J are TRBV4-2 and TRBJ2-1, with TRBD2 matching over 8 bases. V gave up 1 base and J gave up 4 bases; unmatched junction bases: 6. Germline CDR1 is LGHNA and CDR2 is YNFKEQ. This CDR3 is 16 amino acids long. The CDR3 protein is CASSQGLLADYNEQFF. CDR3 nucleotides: TGTGCCAGCAGCCAAGGGCTACTAGCGGATTACAATGAGCAGTTCTTC.

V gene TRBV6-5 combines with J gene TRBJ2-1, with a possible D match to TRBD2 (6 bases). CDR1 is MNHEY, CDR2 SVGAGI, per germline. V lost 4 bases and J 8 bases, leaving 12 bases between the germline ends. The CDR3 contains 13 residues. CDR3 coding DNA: TGTGCCAGCAGTTCCAGAGGCGGGGATGAGCAGTTCTTC. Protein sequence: CASSSRGGDEQFF.

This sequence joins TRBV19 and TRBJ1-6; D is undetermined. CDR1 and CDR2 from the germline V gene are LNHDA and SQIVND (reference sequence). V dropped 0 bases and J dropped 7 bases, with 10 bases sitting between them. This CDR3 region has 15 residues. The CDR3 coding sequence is TGTGCCAGTAGTATAGATCTCCGAGCGAATTCACCCCTCCACTTT. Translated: CASSIDLRANSPLHF.

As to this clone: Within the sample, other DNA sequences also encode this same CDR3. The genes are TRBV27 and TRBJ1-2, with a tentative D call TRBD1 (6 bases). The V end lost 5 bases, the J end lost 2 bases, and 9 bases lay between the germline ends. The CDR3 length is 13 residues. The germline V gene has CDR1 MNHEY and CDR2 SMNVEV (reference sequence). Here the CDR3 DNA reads TGTGCCAGCAGTCCACAGGGAAACTATGGCTACACCTTC. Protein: CASSPQGNYGYTF.

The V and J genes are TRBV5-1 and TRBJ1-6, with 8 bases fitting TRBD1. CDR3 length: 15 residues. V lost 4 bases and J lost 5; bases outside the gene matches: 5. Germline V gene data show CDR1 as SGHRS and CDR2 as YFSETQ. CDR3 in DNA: TGCGCCAGCAGCCCGACAGGGGAAAATAATTCACCCCTCCACTTT. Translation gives CASSPTGENNSPLHF. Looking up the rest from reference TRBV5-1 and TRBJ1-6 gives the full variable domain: KAGVTQTPRYLIKTRGQQVTLSCSPISGHRSVSWYQQTPGQGLQFLFEYFSETQRNKGNFPGRFSGRQFSNSRSEMNVSTLELGDSALYLCASSPTGENNSPLHFGNGTRLTVT.

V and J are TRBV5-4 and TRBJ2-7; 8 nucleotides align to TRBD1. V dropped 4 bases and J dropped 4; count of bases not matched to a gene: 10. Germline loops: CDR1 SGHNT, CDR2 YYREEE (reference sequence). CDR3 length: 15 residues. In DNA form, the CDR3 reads TGTGCCAGCAGCCAGGGACAGGACGTTATTTACGAGCAGTACTTC. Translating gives CASSQGQDVIYEQYF.

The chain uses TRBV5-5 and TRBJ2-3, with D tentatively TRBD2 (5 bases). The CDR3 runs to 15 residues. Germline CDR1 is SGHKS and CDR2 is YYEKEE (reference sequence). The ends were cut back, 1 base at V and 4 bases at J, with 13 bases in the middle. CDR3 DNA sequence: TGTGCCAGCAGCTTGACCGACTATAGGGCAGATACGCAGTATTTT. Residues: CASSLTDYRADTQYF.

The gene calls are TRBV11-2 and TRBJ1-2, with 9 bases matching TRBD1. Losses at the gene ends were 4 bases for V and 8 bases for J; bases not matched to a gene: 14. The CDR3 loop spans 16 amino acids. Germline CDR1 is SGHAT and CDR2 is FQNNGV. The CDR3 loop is CASSSRRTGEFKGYTF. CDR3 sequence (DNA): TGTGCCAGCAGCTCTCGACGGACAGGGGAATTCAAGGGCTACACCTTC.

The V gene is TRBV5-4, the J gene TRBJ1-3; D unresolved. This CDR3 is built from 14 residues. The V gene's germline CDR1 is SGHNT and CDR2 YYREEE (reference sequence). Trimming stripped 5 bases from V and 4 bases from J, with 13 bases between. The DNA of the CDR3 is TGTGCCAGCAGGAACGGGATGTCCGGAAACACCATATATTTT. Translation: CASRNGMSGNTIYF. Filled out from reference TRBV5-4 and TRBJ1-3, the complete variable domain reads ETGVTQSPTHLIKTRGQQVTLRCSSQSGHNTVSWYQQALGQGPQFIFQYYREEENGRGNFPPRFSGLQFPNYSSELNVNALELDDSALYLCASRNGMSGNTIYFGEGSWLTVV.

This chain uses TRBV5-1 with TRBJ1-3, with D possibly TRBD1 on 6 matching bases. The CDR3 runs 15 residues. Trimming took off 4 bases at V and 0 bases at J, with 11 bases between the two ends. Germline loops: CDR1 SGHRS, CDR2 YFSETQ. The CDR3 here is CASSGGGHSGNTIYF. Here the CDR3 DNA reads TGCGCCAGCAGCGGCGGGGGCCACTCTGGAAACACCATATATTTT.

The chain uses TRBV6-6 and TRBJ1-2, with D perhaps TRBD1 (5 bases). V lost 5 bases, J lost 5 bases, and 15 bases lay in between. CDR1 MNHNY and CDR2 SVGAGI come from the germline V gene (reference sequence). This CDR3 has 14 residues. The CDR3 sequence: CASSTGIDSYGYTF. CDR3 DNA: TGTGCCAGCAGTACCGGTATAGACAGTTATGGCTACACCTTC.

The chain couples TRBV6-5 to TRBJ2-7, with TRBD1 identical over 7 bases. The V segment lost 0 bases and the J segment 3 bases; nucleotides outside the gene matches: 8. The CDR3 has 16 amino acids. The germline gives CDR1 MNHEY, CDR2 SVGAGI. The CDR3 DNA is TGTGCCAGCAGTTACTCTTCGGCAGGGGGTCTCTACGAGCAGTACTTC. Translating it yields CASSYSSAGGLYEQYF.

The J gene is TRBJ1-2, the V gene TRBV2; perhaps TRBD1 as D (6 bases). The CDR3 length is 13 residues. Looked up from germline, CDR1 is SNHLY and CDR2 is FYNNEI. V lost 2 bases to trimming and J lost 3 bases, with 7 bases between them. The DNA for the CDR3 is TGTGCCAGCAGTGAAAGGGGGTACTATGGCTACACCTTC. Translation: CASSERGYYGYTF.

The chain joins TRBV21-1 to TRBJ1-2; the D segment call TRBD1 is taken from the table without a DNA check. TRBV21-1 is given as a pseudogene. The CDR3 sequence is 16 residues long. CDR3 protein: CASSKAYRGRLYGYTF. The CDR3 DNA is TGTGCCAGCAGCAAAGCTTACAGGGGGCGGCTCTATGGCTACACCTTC.

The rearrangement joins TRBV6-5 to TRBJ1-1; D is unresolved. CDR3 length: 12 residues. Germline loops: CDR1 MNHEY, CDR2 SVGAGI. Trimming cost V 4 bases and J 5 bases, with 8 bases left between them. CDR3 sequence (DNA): TGTGCCAGCAGTTCCACCGGGACTGAAGCTTTCTTT. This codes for CASSSTGTEAFF.

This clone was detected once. CDR3 DNA: TGTGCCAGCAGCTTAGTTGCCTCGGGAGGCTACACCTTC. This gives the protein CASSLVASGGYTF. This chain uses TRBV11-2 with TRBJ1-2; D unclear. The germline V gene encodes CDR1 SGHAT and CDR2 FQNNGV. The V and J ends lost 1 base and 8 bases respectively, with 11 bases between them. The CDR3 loop spans 13 amino acids.

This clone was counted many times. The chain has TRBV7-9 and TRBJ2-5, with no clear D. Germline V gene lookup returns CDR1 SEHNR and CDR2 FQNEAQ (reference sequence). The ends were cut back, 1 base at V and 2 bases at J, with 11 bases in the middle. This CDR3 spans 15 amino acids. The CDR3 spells CASSLELSTQETQYF. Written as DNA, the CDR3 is TGTGCCAGCAGCTTAGAGTTAAGCACGCAAGAGACCCAGTACTTC.

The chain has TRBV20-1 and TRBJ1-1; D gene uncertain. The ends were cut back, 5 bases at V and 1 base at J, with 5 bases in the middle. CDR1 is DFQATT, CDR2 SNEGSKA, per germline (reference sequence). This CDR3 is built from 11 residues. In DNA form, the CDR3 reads TGCAGTGCTGAGGGGAACACTGAAGCTTTCTTT. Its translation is CSAEGNTEAFF.